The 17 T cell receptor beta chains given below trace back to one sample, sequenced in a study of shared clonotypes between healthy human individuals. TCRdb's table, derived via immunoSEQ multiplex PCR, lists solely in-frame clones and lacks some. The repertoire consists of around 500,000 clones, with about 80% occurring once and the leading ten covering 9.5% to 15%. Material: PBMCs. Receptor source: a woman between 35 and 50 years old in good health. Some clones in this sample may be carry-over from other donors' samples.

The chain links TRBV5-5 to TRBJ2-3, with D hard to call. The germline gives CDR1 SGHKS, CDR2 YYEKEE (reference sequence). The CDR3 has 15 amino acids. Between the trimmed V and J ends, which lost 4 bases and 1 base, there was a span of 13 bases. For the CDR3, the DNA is TGTGCCAGCAGCACGGGTCCCGGAGGCACAGATACGCAGTATTTT. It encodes CASSTGPGGTDTQYF.

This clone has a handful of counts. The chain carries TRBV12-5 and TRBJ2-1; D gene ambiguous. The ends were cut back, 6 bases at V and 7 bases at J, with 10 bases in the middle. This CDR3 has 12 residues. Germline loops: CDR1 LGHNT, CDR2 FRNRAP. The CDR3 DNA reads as TGTGCTAGTGGCTCCCTGGAGAATGAGCAGTTCTTC. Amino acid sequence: CASGSLENEQFF. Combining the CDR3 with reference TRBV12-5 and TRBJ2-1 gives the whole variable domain DARVTQTPRHKVTEMGQEVTMRCQPILGHNTVFWYRQTMMQGLELLAYFRNRAPLDDSGMPKDRFSAEMPDATLATLKIQPSEPRDSAVYFCASGSLENEQFFGPGTRLTVL.

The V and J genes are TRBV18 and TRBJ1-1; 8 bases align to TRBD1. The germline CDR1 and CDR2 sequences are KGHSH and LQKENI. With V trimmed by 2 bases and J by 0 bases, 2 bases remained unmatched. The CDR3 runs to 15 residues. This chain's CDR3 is CASSPGTGVNTEAFF. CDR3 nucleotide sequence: TGTGCCAGCTCACCAGGGACAGGAGTGAACACTGAAGCTTTCTTT. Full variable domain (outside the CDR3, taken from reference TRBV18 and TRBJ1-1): NAGVMQNPRHLVRRRGQEARLRCSPMKGHSHVYWYRQLPEEGLKFMVYLQKENIIDESGMPKERFSAEFPKEGPSILRIQQVVRGDSAAYFCASSPGTGVNTEAFFGQGTRLTVV.

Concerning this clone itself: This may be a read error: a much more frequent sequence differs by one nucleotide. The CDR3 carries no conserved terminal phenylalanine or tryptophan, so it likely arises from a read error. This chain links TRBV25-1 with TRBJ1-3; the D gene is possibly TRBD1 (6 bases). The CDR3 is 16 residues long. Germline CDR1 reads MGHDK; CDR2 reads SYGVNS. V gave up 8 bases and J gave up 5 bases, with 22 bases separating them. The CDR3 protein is CASEKGGGARRNTIYL. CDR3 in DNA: TGTGCCAGCGAAAAGGGGGGCGGGGCCCGGCGAAACACCATATATCTT.

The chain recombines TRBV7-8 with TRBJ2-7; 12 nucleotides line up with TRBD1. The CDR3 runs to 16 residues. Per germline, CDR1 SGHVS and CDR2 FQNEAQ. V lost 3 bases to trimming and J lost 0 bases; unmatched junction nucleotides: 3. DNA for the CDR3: TGTGCCAGCAGCTTCGGGACAGGGGGCCCCTCCTACGAGCAGTACTTC. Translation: CASSFGTGGPSYEQYF.

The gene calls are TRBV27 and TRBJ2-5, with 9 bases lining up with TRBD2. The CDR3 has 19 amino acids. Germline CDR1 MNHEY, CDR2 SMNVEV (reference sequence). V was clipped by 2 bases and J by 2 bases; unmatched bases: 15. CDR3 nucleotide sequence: TGTGCCAGCAGTTTAAACGGTTGGGGCGGGAGGGCTCTTCAAGAGACCCAGTACTTC. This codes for CASSLNGWGGRALQETQYF.

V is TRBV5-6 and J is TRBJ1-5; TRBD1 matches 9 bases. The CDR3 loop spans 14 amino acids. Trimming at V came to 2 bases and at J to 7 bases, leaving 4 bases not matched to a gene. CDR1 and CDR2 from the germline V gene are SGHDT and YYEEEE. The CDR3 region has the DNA TGTGCCAGCAGCTTTGGACAGGGGTACCAGCCCCAGCATTTT. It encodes CASSFGQGYQPQHF. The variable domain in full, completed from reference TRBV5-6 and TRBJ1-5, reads DAGVTQSPTHLIKTRGQQVTLRCSPKSGHDTVSWYQQALGQGPQFIFQYYEEEERQRGNFPDRFSGHQFPNYSSELNVNALLLGDSALYLCASSFGQGYQPQHFGDGTRLSIL.

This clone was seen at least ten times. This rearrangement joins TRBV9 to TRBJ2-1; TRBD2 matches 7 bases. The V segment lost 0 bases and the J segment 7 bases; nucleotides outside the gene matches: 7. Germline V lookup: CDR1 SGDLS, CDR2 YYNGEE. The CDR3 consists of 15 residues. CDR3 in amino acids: CASSVEWEGWNEQFF. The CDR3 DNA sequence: TGTGCCAGCAGCGTAGAGTGGGAGGGATGGAATGAGCAGTTCTTC.

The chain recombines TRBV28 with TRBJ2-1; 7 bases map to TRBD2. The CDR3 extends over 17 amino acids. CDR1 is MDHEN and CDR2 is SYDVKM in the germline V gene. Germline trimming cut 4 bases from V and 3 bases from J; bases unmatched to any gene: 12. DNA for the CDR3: TGTGCCAGCAGTTCCTCCTCTTTCGGGGGGTACTACAATGAGCAGTTCTTC. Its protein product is CASSSSSFGGYYNEQFF.

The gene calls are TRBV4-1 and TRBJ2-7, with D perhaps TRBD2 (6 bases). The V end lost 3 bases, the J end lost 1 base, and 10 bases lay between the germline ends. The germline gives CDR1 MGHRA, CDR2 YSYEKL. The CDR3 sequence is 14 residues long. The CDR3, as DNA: TGCGCCAGCAGCCAGGGTAGCGGTTCCTACGAGCAGTACTTC. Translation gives CASSQGSGSYEQYF.

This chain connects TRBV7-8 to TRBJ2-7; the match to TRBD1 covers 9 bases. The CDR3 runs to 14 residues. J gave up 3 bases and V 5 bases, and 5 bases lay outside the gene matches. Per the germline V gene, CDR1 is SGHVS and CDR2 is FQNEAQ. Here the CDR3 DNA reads TGTGCCAGCAGCCGGACAGGGGATTTCTACGAGCAGTACTTC. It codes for CASSRTGDFYEQYF. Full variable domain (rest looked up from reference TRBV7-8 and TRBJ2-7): GAGVSQSPRYKVAKRGQDVALRCDPISGHVSLFWYQQALGQGPEFLTYFQNEAQLDKSGLPSDRFFAERPEGSVSTLKIQRTQQEDSAVYLCASSRTGDFYEQYFGPGTRLTVT.

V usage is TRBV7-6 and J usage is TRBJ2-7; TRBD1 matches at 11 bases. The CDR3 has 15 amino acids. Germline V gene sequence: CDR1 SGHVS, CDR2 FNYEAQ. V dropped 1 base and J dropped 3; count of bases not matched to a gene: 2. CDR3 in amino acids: CASSLGTGGFYEQYF. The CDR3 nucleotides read TGTGCCAGCAGCTTAGGGACAGGGGGCTTCTACGAGCAGTACTTC.

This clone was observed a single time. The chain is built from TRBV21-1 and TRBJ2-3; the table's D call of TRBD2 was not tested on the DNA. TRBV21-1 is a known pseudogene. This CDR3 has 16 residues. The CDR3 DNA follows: TGTGCCAGCGGACCTTCGAGCGGGAGGGCCACAGATACGCAGTATTTT. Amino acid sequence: CASGPSSGRATDTQYF.

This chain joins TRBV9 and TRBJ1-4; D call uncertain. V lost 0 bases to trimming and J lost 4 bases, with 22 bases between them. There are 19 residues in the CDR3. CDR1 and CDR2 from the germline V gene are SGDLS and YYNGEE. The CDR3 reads CASSVGESPNNPYNEKLFF. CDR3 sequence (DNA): TGTGCCAGCAGCGTAGGGGAATCTCCCAACAACCCTTATAATGAAAAACTGTTTTTT.

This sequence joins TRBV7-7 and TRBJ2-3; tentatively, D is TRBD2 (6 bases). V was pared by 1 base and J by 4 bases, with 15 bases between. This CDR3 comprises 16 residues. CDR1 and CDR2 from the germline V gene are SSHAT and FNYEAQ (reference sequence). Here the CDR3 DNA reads TGTGCCAGCAGCTTAGAGCTGGGAGGACCGCCAGATACGCAGTATTTT. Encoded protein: CASSLELGGPPDTQYF.

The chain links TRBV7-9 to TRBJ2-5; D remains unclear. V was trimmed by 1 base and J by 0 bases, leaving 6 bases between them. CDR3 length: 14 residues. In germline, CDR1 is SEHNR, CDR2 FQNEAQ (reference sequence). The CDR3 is CASSLVTDQETQYF. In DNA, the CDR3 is TGTGCCAGCAGCTTAGTCACGGACCAAGAGACCCAGTACTTC.

CDR3 coding DNA: TGTGCCAGCAGTTTATTCAGTCAGCCCCAGCATTTT. Translating gives CASSLFSQPQHF. The chain carries TRBV28 and TRBJ1-5, with D hard to call. The V gene lost 1 base and the J gene lost 6 bases, with 4 bases spanning the gap. The CDR3 sequence is 12 residues long. Germline V CDR1 and CDR2: MDHEN, SYDVKM.